The 4 T cell receptor beta chains listed next were all sequenced from one sample in a study of cytomegalovirus exposure and HLA in healthy donors. PCR involved 60 Vbeta and 13 Jbeta primers. The protocol was immunoSEQ multiplex PCR, while the TCRdb copy is restricted to in-frame clones and leaves out a portion. The sample includes about 140,000 clones. Sequencing used PBMCs. These receptors were collected from a woman between 18 and 30 years old in good health and CMV-seronegative.

The chain couples TRBV6-5 to TRBJ1-2, with 7 bases matching TRBD1. Germline values: CDR1 MNHEY, CDR2 SVGAGI. Germline trimming cut 2 bases from V and 2 bases from J; bases unmatched to any gene: 5. This CDR3 has 15 amino acids. This CDR3 is CASSYRQQGNYGYTF. The CDR3 coding sequence is TGTGCCAGCAGTTACCGACAACAGGGGAACTATGGCTACACCTTC.

The chain recombines TRBV5-1 with TRBJ2-1, with TRBD1 matching over 9 bases. The CDR3 is made up of 15 amino acids. Germline V gene lookup returns CDR1 SGHRS and CDR2 YFSETQ. V trimming: 7 bases; J trimming: 7 bases; junction bases outside the gene matches: 12. CDR3 region: CASAYAGQGWNEQFF. The CDR3 bases are TGCGCCAGCGCATACGCGGGACAGGGCTGGAATGAGCAGTTCTTC.

The chain is built from TRBV15 and TRBJ2-5; 10 bases fit TRBD1. Germline V lookup: CDR1 LNHNV, CDR2 YYDKDF (reference sequence). This CDR3 region has 16 residues. V lost 3 bases and J lost 2; bases outside the gene matches: 6. The CDR3 loop is CATSSSGTGVQETQYF. CDR3 in DNA: TGTGCCACCAGCAGTTCCGGGACAGGGGTTCAAGAGACCCAGTACTTC.

The chain employs TRBV11-2 and TRBJ2-4; 7 bases are a match to TRBD2. The J segment lost 4 bases and the V segment lost 2 bases, leaving 2 bases of the junction unmatched. The CDR3 contains 14 residues. CDR1 SGHAT and CDR2 FQNNGV come from the germline V gene. CDR3 sequence reads: CASSLSGGKNIQYF. Here the CDR3 DNA reads TGTGCCAGCAGCTTATCCGGGGGGAAAAACATTCAGTACTTC.